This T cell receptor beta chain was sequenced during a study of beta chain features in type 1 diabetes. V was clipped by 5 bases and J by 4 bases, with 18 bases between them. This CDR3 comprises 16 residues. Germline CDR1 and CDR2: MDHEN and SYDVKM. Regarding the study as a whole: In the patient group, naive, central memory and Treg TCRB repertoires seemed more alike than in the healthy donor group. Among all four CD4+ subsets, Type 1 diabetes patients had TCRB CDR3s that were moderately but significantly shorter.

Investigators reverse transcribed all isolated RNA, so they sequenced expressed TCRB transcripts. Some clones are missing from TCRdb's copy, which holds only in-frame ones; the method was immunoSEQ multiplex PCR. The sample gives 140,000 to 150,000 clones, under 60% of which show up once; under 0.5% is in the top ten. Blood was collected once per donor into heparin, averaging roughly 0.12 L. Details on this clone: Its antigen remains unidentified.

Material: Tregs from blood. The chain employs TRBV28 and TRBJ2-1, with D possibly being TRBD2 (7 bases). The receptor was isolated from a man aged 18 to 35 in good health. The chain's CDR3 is CASSPEGGRVYNEQFF. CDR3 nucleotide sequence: TGTGCCAGCAGTCCGGAGGGGGGGAGGGTATACAATGAGCAGTTCTTC.